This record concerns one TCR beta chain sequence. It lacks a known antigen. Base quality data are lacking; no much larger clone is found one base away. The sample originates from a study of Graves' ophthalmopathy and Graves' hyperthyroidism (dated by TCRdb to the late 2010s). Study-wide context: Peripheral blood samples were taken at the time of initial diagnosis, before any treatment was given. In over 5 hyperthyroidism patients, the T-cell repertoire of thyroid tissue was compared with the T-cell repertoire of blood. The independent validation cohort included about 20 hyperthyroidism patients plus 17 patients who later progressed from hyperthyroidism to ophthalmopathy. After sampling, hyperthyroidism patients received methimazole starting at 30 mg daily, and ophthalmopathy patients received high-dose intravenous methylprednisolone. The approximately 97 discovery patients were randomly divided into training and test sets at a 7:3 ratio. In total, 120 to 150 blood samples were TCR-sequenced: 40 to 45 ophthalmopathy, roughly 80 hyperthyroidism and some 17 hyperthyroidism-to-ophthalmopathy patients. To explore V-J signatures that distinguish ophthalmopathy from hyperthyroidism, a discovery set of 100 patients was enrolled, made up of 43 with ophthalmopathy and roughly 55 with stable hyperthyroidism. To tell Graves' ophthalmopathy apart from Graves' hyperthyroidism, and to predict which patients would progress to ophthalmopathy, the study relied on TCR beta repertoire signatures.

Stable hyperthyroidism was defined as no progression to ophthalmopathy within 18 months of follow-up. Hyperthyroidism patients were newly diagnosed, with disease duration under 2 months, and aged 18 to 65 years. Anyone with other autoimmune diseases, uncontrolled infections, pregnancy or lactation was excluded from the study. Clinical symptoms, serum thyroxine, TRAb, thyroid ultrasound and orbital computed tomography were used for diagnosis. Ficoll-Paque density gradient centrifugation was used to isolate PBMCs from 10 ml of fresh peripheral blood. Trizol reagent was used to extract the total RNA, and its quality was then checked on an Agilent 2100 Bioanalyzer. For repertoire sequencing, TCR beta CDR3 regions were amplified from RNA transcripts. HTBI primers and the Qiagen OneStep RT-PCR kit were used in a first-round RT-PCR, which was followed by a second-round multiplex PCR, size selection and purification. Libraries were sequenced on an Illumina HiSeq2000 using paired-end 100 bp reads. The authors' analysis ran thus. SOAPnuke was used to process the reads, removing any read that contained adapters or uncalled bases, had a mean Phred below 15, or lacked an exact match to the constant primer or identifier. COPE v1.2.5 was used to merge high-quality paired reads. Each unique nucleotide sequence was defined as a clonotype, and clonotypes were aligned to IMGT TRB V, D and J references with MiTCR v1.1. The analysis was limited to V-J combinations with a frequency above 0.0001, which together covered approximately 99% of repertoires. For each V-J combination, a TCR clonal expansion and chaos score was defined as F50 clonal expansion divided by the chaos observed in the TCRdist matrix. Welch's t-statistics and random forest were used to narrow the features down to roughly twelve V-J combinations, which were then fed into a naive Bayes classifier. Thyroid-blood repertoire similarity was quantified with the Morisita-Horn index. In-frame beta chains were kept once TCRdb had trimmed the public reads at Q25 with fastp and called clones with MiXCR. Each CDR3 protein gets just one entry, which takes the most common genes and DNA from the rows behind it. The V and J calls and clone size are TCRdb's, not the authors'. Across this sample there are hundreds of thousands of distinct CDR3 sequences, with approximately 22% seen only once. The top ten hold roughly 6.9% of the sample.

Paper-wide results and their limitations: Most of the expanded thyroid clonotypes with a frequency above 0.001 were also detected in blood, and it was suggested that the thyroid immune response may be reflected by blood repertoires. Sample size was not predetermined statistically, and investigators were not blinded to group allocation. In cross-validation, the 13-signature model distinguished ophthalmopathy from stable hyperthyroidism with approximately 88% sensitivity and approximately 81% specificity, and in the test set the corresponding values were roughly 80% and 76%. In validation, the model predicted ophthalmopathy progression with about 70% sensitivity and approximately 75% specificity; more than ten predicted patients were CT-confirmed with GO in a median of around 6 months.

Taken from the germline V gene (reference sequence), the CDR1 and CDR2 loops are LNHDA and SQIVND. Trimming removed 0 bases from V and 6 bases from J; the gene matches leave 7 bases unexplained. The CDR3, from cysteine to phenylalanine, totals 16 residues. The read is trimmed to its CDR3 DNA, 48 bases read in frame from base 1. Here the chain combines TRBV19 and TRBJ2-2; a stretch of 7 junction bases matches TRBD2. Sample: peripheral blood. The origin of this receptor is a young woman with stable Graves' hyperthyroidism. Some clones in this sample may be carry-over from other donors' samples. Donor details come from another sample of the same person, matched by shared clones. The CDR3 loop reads CASSIDISAGAGELFF. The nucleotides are TGTGCCAGTAGTATAGATATTTCGGCGGGAGCCGGGGAGCTGTTTTTT. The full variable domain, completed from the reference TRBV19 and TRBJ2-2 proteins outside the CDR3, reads DGGITQSPKYLFRKEGQNVTLSCEQNLNHDAMYWYRQDPGQGLRLIYYSQIVNDFQKGDIAEGYSVSREKKESFPLTVTSAQKNPTAFYLCASSIDISAGAGELFFGEGSRLTVL.